One and the same sample provided the 23 T cell receptor beta chains below, sequenced in a study of human thymus T cells. Only in-frame clones appear in the TCRdb table, and some are missing; sequencing was by immunoSEQ multiplex PCR. The data show about 78,000 clones, 90% to 98% seen once. Thymus tissue was removed during corrective cardiac surgery. Input material: thymus tissue. The receptor set was obtained from a boy in the first two years of life with a congenital heart defect but otherwise immunologically healthy.

The genes are TRBV5-4 and TRBJ1-5; 7 bases are shared with TRBD1. V dropped 5 bases and J dropped 0; count of bases not matched to a gene: 11. The CDR3 is 17 residues long. Looked up from germline, CDR1 is SGHNT and CDR2 is YYREEE (reference sequence). CDR3 protein: CASSYRDRYNSNQPQHF. The CDR3 nucleotides read TGTGCCAGCAGTTACCGGGACAGATATAATAGCAATCAGCCCCAGCATTTT.

The chain recombines TRBV5-6 with TRBJ2-7; D is uncertain. V lost 5 bases and J lost 5, with 17 bases in between. Germline CDR1 reads SGHDT; CDR2 reads YYEEEE. The CDR3 is 14 amino acids. The CDR3 bases are TGTGCCAGCAGTAGGAATAGGGAAGGACACGAGCAGTACTTC. Protein: CASSRNREGHEQYF.

This clone has just one count. The rearrangement links TRBV4-1 to TRBJ2-1, with TRBD2 matching 7 bases. The CDR3 spans 17 residues. Trimming at V came to 3 bases and at J to 0 bases, leaving 8 bases not matched to a gene. In germline, CDR1 is MGHRA, CDR2 YSYEKL. In nucleotides, the CDR3 is TGCGCCAGCAGCCAGATGGCCGGGGGGACCTCCTACAATGAGCAGTTCTTC. This gives the protein CASSQMAGGTSYNEQFF.

The J gene is TRBJ2-2, the V gene TRBV11-2; D is perhaps TRBD2 (6 bases). This CDR3 is 19 amino acids long. Trimming pared 1 base from V and 3 bases from J, leaving 21 bases between. The germline gives CDR1 SGHAT, CDR2 FQNNGV. CDR3 in DNA: TGTGCCAGCAGCTTAGGCTTATTAGTGTCAGGGAGGTACACCGGGGAGCTGTTTTTT. It translates to CASSLGLLVSGRYTGELFF.

This chain uses TRBV19 with TRBJ1-2, with 11 positions matching TRBD1. CDR1 is LNHDA, CDR2 SQIVND, per germline (reference sequence). V trimming: 5 bases; J trimming: 1 base; junction bases outside the gene matches: 6. The CDR3 has 16 residues. The CDR3 DNA is TGTGCCAGTAGTCGGGGGACAGGGGGGTTTAACTATGGCTACACCTTC. Its translation is CASSRGTGGFNYGYTF.

The CDR3 loop is CASSLELATQYF. CDR3 DNA sequence: TGTGCCAGCAGCTTAGAGTTGGCTACCCAGTACTTC. V is TRBV13 and J is TRBJ2-5; D unresolved. The CDR3 length is 12 residues. Trimming removed 1 base at V and 8 bases at J, with 8 bases between. Germline CDR1 PRHDT, CDR2 FYEKMQ (reference sequence).

The genes are TRBV7-2 and TRBJ2-7; D may match TRBD1 or TRBD2 (5 bases each). The CDR3 is 17 amino acids. Trimming took 5 bases from V and 0 from J, leaving 20 bases between them. Germline V gene data show CDR1 as SGHTA and CDR2 as FQGNSA. The CDR3 nucleotides are TGTGCCAGCAGCCAGGGAGCGTTCAGGGAGAGCTCCTACGAGCAGTACTTC. Its protein is CASSQGAFRESSYEQYF.

This clone was seen just once. The chain recombines TRBV19 with TRBJ2-1; D possibly corresponds to TRBD1 (5 bases). V was shortened by 1 base and J by 5 bases, with 18 bases between the two germline ends. Germline V gene data show CDR1 as LNHDA and CDR2 as SQIVND (reference sequence). The CDR3 spans 17 residues. CDR3 sequence reads: CASSIVGEYPNHNEQFF. In DNA form, the CDR3 reads TGTGCCAGTAGTATAGTAGGGGAATACCCGAACCACAATGAGCAGTTCTTC. The full variable domain, in which reference TRBV19 and TRBJ2-1 provide the parts outside the CDR3, is DGGITQSPKYLFRKEGQNVTLSCEQNLNHDAMYWYRQDPGQGLRLIYYSQIVNDFQKGDIAEGYSVSREKKESFPLTVTSAQKNPTAFYLCASSIVGEYPNHNEQFFGPGTRLTVL.

The CDR3 nucleotides read TGTGCCAGCAGCCCGATTCCATGGGGTAAATATGGCTACACCTTC. Encoded protein: CASSPIPWGKYGYTF. The V call is TRBV9, the J call TRBJ1-2; D ambiguous. The germline CDR1 and CDR2 sequences are SGDLS and YYNGEE. V lost 4 bases to trimming and J lost 5 bases, with 18 bases between them. The CDR3 spans 15 residues. The variable domain in full, with the rest retrieved from reference TRBV9 and TRBJ1-2, is DSGVTQTPKHLITATGQRVTLRCSPRSGDLSVYWYQQSLDQGLQFLIQYYNGEERAKGNILERFSAQQFPDLHSELNLSSLELGDSALYFCASSPIPWGKYGYTFGSGTRLTVV.

The chain employs TRBV4-3 and TRBJ1-3; D is unresolved. CDR1 and CDR2 (germline): LGHNA, YSLEER. The CDR3 extends over 18 amino acids. The V end lost 1 base, the J end lost 0 bases, and 16 bases lay between the germline ends. For the CDR3, the DNA is TGCGCCAGCAGCCAAGCTAAACGGACTGACCACTCTGGAAACACCATATATTTT. Translation gives CASSQAKRTDHSGNTIYF.

The chain is built from TRBV7-2 and TRBJ2-5, with 8 bases aligning to TRBD2. The CDR3 runs to 17 residues. The V and J ends lost 4 bases and 4 bases, in that order; junction bases with no gene match: 14. Germline CDR1 is SGHTA and CDR2 is FQGNSA. The CDR3 sequence: CASSSPDSLAALETQYF. For the CDR3, the DNA is TGTGCCAGCAGCTCGCCCGATTCACTAGCGGCCTTAGAGACCCAGTACTTC.

This clone was recorded only once. The CDR3 DNA reads as TGTGCCAGTTCCGGACAGGGGCTTATCTACGAGCAGTACTTC. Translated, it gives CASSGQGLIYEQYF. The gene calls are TRBV13 and TRBJ2-7; TRBD1 matches at 9 bases. V lost 9 bases to trimming and J lost 3 bases; unmatched junction nucleotides: 9. Germline CDR1 and CDR2: PRHDT and FYEKMQ (reference sequence). This CDR3 comprises 14 residues.

This chain links TRBV29-1 with TRBJ1-2; D unclear. This CDR3 comprises 8 residues. The V end was cut by 5 bases, the J end by 8 bases, with 3 bases between. CDR1 and CDR2 (germline): SQVTM, ANQGSEA. CDR3 region: CSVNGYTF. CDR3 coding DNA: TGCAGCGTTAACGGCTACACCTTC.

The chain couples TRBV19 to TRBJ2-1; D perhaps matches TRBD2 (5 bases). This CDR3 has 15 amino acids. The germline V gene has CDR1 LNHDA and CDR2 SQIVND (reference sequence). The V and J ends lost 1 base and 3 bases respectively, with 10 bases between them. CDR3 bases: TGTGCCAGTAGTATAGGGCGGACTCACTACAATGAGCAGTTCTTC. It yields the protein CASSIGRTHYNEQFF. The complete variable domain, with remaining parts taken from reference TRBV19 and TRBJ2-1, reads DGGITQSPKYLFRKEGQNVTLSCEQNLNHDAMYWYRQDPGQGLRLIYYSQIVNDFQKGDIAEGYSVSREKKESFPLTVTSAQKNPTAFYLCASSIGRTHYNEQFFGPGTRLTVL.

The chain is built from TRBV9 and TRBJ1-5; D is uncertain. This CDR3 comprises 13 residues. V was trimmed by 2 bases and J by 2 bases, leaving 5 bases between them. CDR1 is SGDLS, CDR2 YYNGEE, per germline. DNA of the CDR3: TGTGCCAGCAGCGTGGCAGGCAATCAGCCCCAGCATTTT. It specifies CASSVAGNQPQHF.

The chain links TRBV29-1 to TRBJ1-2; the match to TRBD1 covers 10 bases. This CDR3 region has 14 residues. Trimming cost V 6 bases and J 2 bases; bases outside gene matches: 6. Per germline, CDR1 SQVTM and CDR2 ANQGSEA. CDR3 sequence reads: CSVRGDRGNYGYTF. The CDR3 DNA is TGCAGCGTCCGAGGGGACAGGGGAAACTATGGCTACACCTTC.

The chain combines TRBV5-4 with TRBJ2-1, with 11 bases identical to TRBD2. After removal of 1 base from V and 6 bases from J, the junction contained 6 bases not matched to a gene. The CDR3 sequence is 16 residues long. Per germline, CDR1 SGHNT and CDR2 YYREEE (reference sequence). CDR3 nucleotides: TGTGCCAGCAGCTTGTTTAGCGGGAGGGCAGGCAATGAGCAGTTCTTC. It encodes CASSLFSGRAGNEQFF.

This clone was observed a single time. This sequence joins TRBV7-8 and TRBJ1-5, with 8 nucleotides matching TRBD1. Unmatched junction bases numbered 10, after V lost 3 bases and J lost 3 bases. The CDR3 runs 17 residues. CDR1 and CDR2 from the germline V gene are SGHVS and FQNEAQ. CDR3 nucleotides: TGTGCCAGCAGCTTGGATGAGACAGGGGTTAACAATCAGCCCCAGCATTTT. It codes for CASSLDETGVNNQPQHF.

This chain uses TRBV7-9 with TRBJ1-3; the D is unclear. Germline CDR1 is SEHNR and CDR2 is FQNEAQ (reference sequence). The CDR3 runs to 12 residues. The V gene lost 1 base and the J gene lost 7 bases, with 5 bases spanning the gap. The chain's CDR3 is CASSLELNTIYF. The CDR3 DNA reads TGTGCCAGCAGCTTAGAGCTGAACACCATATATTTT.

This chain links TRBV19 with TRBJ2-1; D call uncertain. V lost 3 bases and J lost 5, with 8 bases in between. The germline CDR1 and CDR2 sequences are LNHDA and SQIVND (reference sequence). The CDR3 extends over 13 amino acids. As DNA, the CDR3 is TGTGCCAGTAGTATTGGACCGAACAATGAGCAGTTCTTC. Protein: CASSIGPNNEQFF.

This chain links TRBV15 with TRBJ1-2; TRBD1 is a possible D gene (5 bases). The V end lost 0 bases, the J end lost 1 base, and 15 bases lay between the germline ends. CDR1 is LNHNV and CDR2 is YYDKDF in the germline V gene (reference sequence). The CDR3 is made up of 17 amino acids. The CDR3 protein is CATSRDPGGMLNYGYTF. The CDR3 DNA follows: TGTGCCACCAGCAGAGATCCCGGGGGGATGCTTAACTATGGCTACACCTTC. Drawing the rest from reference TRBV15 and TRBJ1-2, the complete variable domain is DAMVIQNPRYQVTQFGKPVTLSCSQTLNHNVMYWYQQKSSQAPKLLFHYYDKDFNNEADTPDNFQSRRPNTSFCFLDIRSPGLGDTAMYLCATSRDPGGMLNYGYTFGSGTRLTVV.

The CDR3 DNA reads TGTGCCAGCAGCACAAAAACGGGCTATGGCTACACCTTC. This encodes CASSTKTGYGYTF. The chain uses TRBV7-2 and TRBJ1-2; D not resolved. Germline V gene lookup returns CDR1 SGHTA and CDR2 FQGNSA. The CDR3 consists of 13 residues. Trimming stripped 5 bases from V and 4 bases from J, with 11 bases between.

This chain links TRBV6-5 with TRBJ2-1; 10 bases map to TRBD2. CDR1 and CDR2 (germline): MNHEY, SVGAGI. The CDR3 consists of 16 residues. V lost 2 bases, J lost 8 bases, and 9 bases stayed unmatched. CDR3 coding DNA: TGTGCCAGCAGTTACGGGTCTAGCGGGGGATTCGATGAGCAGTTCTTC. It yields the protein CASSYGSSGGFDEQFF.